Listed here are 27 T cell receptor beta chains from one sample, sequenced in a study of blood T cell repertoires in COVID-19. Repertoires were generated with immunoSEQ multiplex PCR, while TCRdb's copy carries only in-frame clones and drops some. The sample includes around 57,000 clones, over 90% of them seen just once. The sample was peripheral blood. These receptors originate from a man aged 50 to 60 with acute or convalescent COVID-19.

CDR3 bases: TGTGCCAGCTCACCAACAAGGTCAGGACAGGGTAGGGATCAGCCCCAGCATTTT. Protein: CASSPTRSGQGRDQPQHF. This rearrangement joins TRBV18 to TRBJ1-5; 8 positions agree with TRBD1. The CDR3 has 18 amino acids. The J segment lost 5 bases and the V segment lost 2 bases, leaving 14 bases of the junction unmatched. CDR1 and CDR2 (germline): KGHSH, LQKENI.

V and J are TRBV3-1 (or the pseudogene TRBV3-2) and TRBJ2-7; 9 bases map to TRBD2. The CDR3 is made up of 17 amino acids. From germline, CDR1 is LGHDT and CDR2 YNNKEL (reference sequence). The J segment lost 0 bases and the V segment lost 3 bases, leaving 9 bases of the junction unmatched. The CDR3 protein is CASSQLTGTSYSYEQYF. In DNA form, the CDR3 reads TGTGCCAGCAGCCAGCTTACAGGGACTAGCTACTCCTACGAGCAGTACTTC.

CDR3 amino acids: CASSLSAGGFVTETQYF. Written as DNA, the CDR3 is TGTGCCAGCAGCTTATCAGCGGGAGGTTTCGTAACGGAGACCCAGTACTTC. The V gene is TRBV7-2, the J gene TRBJ2-5; TRBD2 aligns across 9 bases. The CDR3 is made up of 17 amino acids. The ends lost 2 bases at V and 5 bases at J; junction bases unmatched: 12. Looked up from germline, CDR1 is SGHTA and CDR2 is FQGNSA.

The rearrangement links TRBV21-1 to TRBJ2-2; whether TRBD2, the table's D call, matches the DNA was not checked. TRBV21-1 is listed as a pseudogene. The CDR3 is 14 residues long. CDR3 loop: CASNQTSFPGELFF. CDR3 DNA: TGTGCCAGCAATCAGACTAGCTTCCCCGGGGAGCTGTTTTTT.

Written as DNA, the CDR3 is TGTGCCAGCAGCCCCCTGGAGGGAGGGAAATATGGCTACACCTTC. Amino acids: CASSPLEGGKYGYTF. The chain has TRBV3-1 (or the pseudogene TRBV3-2) and TRBJ1-2; D is unclear. Germline V gene lookup returns CDR1 LGHDT and CDR2 YNNKEL (reference sequence). The V end was cut by 4 bases, the J end by 5 bases, with 17 bases between. This CDR3 has 15 residues.

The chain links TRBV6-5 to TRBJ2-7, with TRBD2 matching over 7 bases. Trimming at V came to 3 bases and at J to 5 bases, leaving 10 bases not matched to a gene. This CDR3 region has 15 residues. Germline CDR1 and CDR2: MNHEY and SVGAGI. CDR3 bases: TGTGCCAGCAGTTATAGGTGGGCGGGAGTCAACGAGCAGTACTTC. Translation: CASSYRWAGVNEQYF.

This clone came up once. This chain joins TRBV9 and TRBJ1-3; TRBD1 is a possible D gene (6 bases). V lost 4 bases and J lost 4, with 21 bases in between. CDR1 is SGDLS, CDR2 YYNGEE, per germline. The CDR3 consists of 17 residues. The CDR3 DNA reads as TGTGCCAGCAGCCCACTCGGGGGGCTAGGAGGCGGAAACACCATATATTTT. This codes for CASSPLGGLGGGNTIYF.

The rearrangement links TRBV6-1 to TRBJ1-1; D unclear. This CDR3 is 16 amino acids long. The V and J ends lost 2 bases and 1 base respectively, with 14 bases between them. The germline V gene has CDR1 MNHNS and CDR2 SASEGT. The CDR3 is CASSELTLRGNTEAFF. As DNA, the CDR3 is TGTGCCAGCAGTGAACTCACTCTGAGAGGGAACACTGAAGCTTTCTTT.

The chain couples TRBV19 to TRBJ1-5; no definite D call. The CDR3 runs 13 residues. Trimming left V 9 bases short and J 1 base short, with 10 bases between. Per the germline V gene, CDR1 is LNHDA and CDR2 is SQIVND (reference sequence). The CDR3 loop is CASADTSNQPQHF. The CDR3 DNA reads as TGTGCCAGCGCCGACACGAGCAATCAGCCCCAGCATTTT.

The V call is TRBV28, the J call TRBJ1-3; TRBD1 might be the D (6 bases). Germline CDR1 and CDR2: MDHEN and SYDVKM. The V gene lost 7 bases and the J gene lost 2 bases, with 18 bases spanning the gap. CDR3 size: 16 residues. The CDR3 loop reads CASKYRGGLAGNTIYF. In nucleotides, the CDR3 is TGTGCCAGCAAATACCGAGGGGGTCTGGCTGGAAACACCATATATTTT.

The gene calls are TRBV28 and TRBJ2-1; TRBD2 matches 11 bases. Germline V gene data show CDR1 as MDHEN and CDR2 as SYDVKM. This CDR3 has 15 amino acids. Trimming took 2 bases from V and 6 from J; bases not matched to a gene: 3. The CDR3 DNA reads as TGTGCCAGCAGTTTAGTAACTAGCGGGAGCAATGAGCAGTTCTTC. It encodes CASSLVTSGSNEQFF.

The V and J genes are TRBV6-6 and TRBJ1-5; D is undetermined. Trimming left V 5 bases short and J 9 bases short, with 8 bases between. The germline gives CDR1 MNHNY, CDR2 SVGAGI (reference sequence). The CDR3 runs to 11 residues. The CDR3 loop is CASSGGGPQHF. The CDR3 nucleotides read TGTGCCAGCAGTGGTGGAGGGCCCCAGCATTTT.

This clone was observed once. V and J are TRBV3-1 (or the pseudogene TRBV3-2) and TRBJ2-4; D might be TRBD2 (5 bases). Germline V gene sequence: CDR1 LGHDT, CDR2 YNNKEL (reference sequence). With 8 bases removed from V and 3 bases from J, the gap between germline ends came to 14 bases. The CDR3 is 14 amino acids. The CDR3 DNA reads TGTGCCAGCTCTGACCCAGCGGTCAAAAACATTCAGTACTTC. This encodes CASSDPAVKNIQYF.

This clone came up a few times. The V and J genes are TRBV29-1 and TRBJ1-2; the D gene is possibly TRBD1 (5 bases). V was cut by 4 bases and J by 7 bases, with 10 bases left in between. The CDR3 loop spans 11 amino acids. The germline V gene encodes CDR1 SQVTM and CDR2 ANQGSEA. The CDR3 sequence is CSVARDGGYTF. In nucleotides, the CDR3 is TGCAGCGTTGCCAGGGATGGTGGCTACACCTTC.

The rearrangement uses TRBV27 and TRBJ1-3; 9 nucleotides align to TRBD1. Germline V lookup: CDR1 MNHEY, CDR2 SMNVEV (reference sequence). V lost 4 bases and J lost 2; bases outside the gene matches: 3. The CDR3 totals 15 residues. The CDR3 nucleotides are TGTGCCAGCAGTTCGGGACAGGGAGCTGGAAACACCATATATTTT. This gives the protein CASSSGQGAGNTIYF.

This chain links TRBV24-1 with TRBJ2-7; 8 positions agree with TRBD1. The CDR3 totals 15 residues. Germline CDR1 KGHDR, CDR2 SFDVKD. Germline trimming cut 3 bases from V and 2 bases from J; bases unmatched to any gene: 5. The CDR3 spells CATSDPGQGAYEQYF. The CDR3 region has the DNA TGTGCCACCAGTGATCCTGGACAGGGAGCCTACGAGCAGTACTTC.

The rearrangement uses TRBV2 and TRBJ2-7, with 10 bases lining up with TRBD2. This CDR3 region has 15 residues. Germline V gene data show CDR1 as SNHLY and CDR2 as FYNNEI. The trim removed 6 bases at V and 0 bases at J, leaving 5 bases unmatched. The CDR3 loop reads CASSAGLAISYEQYF. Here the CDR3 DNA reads TGTGCCAGCAGCGCGGGACTAGCGATCTCCTACGAGCAGTACTTC.

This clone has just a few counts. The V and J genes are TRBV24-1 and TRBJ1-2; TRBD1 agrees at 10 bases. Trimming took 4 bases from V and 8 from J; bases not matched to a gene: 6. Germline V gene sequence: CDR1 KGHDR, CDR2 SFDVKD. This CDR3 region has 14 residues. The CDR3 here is CATSEGQGYDGYTF. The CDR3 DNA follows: TGTGCCACCAGTGAGGGACAGGGGTATGACGGCTACACCTTC.

The CDR3 protein is CASSAGTVYGYTF. In DNA form, the CDR3 reads TGTGCCAGCAGTGCCGGGACAGTCTATGGCTACACCTTC. The rearrangement uses TRBV7-9 and TRBJ1-2; 7 bases are a match to TRBD1. Germline CDR1 and CDR2: SEHNR and FQNEAQ (reference sequence). This CDR3 spans 13 amino acids. The V segment lost 6 bases and the J segment 4 bases; nucleotides outside the gene matches: 5.

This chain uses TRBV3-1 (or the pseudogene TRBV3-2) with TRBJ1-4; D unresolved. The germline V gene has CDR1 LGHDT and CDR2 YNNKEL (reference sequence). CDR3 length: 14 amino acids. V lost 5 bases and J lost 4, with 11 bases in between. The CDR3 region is CASSFHGLNEKLFF. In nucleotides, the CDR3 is TGTGCCAGCAGCTTCCATGGCCTTAATGAAAAACTGTTTTTT.

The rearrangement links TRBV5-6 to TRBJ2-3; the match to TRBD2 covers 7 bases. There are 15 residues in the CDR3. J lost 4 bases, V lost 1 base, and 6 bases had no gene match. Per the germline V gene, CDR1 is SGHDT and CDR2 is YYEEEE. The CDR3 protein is CASSLRAGVADTQYF. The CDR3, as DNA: TGTGCCAGCAGCTTGCGGGCGGGAGTGGCAGATACGCAGTATTTT.

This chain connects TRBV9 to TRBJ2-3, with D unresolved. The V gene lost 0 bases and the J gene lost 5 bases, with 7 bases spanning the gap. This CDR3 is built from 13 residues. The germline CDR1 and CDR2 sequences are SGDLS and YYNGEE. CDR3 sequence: CASSVVAVDTQYF. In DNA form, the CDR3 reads TGTGCCAGCAGCGTAGTGGCCGTAGATACGCAGTATTTT.

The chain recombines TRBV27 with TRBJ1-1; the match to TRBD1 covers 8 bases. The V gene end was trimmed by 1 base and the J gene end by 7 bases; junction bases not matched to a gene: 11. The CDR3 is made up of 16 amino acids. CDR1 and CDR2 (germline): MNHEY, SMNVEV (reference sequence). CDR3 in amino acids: CASSLWGRGRLDEAFF. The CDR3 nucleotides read TGTGCCAGCAGTTTATGGGGCAGGGGGCGCTTGGATGAAGCTTTCTTT.

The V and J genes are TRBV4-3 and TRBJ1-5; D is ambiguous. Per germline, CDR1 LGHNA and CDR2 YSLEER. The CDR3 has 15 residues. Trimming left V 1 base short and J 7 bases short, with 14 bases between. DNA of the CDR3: TGCGCCAGCAGCCAAGGTCGTGGTGGCGGCCAGCCCCAGCATTTT. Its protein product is CASSQGRGGGQPQHF.

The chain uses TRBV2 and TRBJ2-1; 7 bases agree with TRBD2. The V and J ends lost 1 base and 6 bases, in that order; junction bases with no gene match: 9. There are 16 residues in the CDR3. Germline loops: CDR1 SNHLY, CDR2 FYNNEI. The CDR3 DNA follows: TGTGCCAGCAGTGAAGTTAGCGGGCCATTCATCAATGAGCAGTTCTTC. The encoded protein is CASSEVSGPFINEQFF.

The DNA of the CDR3 is TGTGCCAGCTCACCACTGAAAGCCGCCAATGAGCAGTTCTTC. It yields the protein CASSPLKAANEQFF. The chain carries TRBV18 and TRBJ2-1; D remains unclear. With 1 base removed from V and 6 bases from J, the gap between germline ends came to 10 bases. The CDR3 consists of 14 residues. The germline gives CDR1 KGHSH, CDR2 LQKENI.

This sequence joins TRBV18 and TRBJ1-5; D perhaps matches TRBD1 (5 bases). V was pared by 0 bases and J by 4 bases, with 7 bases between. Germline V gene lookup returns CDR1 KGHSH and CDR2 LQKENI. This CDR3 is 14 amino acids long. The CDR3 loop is CASSPPDRNQPQHF. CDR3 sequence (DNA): TGTGCCAGCTCACCACCCGACAGAAATCAGCCCCAGCATTTT.